This T cell receptor beta chain was recorded in a study of cytomegalovirus exposure and HLA in healthy donors. Overall study: The same platform used for the 600 to 750 first-cohort repertoires was also used for the 130 or so validation repertoires, as a later analysis reported.

With 5 bases removed from V and 0 bases from J, the gap between germline ends came to 7 bases. This CDR3 has 13 residues. Germline values: CDR1 SNHLY, CDR2 FYNNEI. The protocol was immunoSEQ multiplex PCR, while the TCRdb copy is restricted to in-frame clones and leaves out a portion. The profile covers 200,000 or so clones, with approximately 82% appearing a single time and under 15% taken by the ten largest. J is TRBJ1-1 and V is TRBV2, with D hard to call. Sequenced input: PBMCs. This clonotype was obtained from a woman in her twenties or thirties in good health and CMV-seropositive. The DNA of the CDR3 is TGTGCCAGCAGTCTAACAGTGAACACTGAAGCTTTCTTT. Its protein product is CASSLTVNTEAFF.